The 25 T cell receptor beta chains reported below all come from one sample, sequenced in a study of cytomegalovirus exposure and HLA in healthy donors. It was with 60 Vbeta and 13 Jbeta primers that the PCR ran. Method: immunoSEQ multiplex PCR; TCRdb's copy keeps in-frame clones and lacks some. The profile shows more than 100,000 clones, about 80% of them singletons. Sequenced sample: PBMCs. The receptors stem from a man in his sixties in good health and CMV-seropositive.

This chain connects TRBV28 to TRBJ2-7, with 7 bases fitting TRBD2. Germline assignment: CDR1 MDHEN and CDR2 SYDVKM. V lost 6 bases, J lost 7 bases, and 3 bases stayed unmatched. CDR3 length: 11 amino acids. CDR3: CASRGAGEQYF. As DNA, the CDR3 is TGTGCCAGCAGGGGAGCGGGGGAGCAGTACTTC.

The CDR3 sequence is CASSVMDRGTQPQHF. The CDR3 region has the DNA TGTGCCAGCAGCGTGATGGACAGGGGGACGCAACCCCAGCATTTT. This chain connects TRBV7-8 to TRBJ1-5, with TRBD1 matching over 10 bases. Germline CDR1 reads SGHVS; CDR2 reads FQNEAQ. Trimming at V came to 5 bases and at J to 10 bases, leaving 11 bases not matched to a gene. This CDR3 has 15 residues.

This clone appeared a few times. Other nucleotide sequences from this sample produce the same CDR3. The chain links TRBV11-2 to TRBJ2-5; D uncertain. Per the germline V gene, CDR1 is SGHAT and CDR2 is FQNNGV. This CDR3 is built from 13 residues. Trimming removed 2 bases from V and 2 bases from J, with 6 bases in between. CDR3 in amino acids: CASSLWRQETQYF. The CDR3, as DNA: TGTGCCAGCAGCTTATGGAGACAAGAGACCCAGTACTTC.

The chain recombines TRBV6-5 with TRBJ1-1; TRBD1 matches 8 bases. The length of the CDR3 is 15 residues. Germline CDR1 is MNHEY and CDR2 is SVGAGI. The J segment lost 1 base and the V segment lost 5 bases, leaving 6 bases of the junction unmatched. CDR3 coding DNA: TGTGCCAGCAGTCGACAGGGGCCGAAGAACACTGAAGCTTTCTTT. The encoded protein is CASSRQGPKNTEAFF.

V is TRBV7-9 and J is TRBJ1-1; possibly TRBD1 for D (6 bases). This CDR3 contains 16 residues. Germline CDR1 reads SEHNR; CDR2 reads FQNEAQ (reference sequence). V lost 2 bases, J lost 4 bases, and 17 bases lay in between. The CDR3 loop is CASSLNRVYGSTEAFF. DNA of the CDR3: TGTGCCAGCAGCTTAAACAGGGTGTATGGGAGCACTGAAGCTTTCTTT.

V and J are TRBV7-8 and TRBJ1-3; weak D call: TRBD1 (6 bases). V lost 1 base, J lost 0 bases, and 7 bases lay in between. Germline V lookup: CDR1 SGHVS, CDR2 FQNEAQ. CDR3 length equals 15 residues. CDR3 in amino acids: CASSLVQGSGNTIYF. The CDR3 DNA is TGTGCCAGCAGCTTAGTACAGGGCTCTGGAAACACCATATATTTT.

This clone came up a few times. The chain carries TRBV28 and TRBJ1-1; tentatively, D is TRBD1 (5 bases). This CDR3 spans 13 amino acids. V shed 10 bases and J shed 4 bases, with 16 bases lying between them. CDR1 and CDR2 from the germline V gene are MDHEN and SYDVKM. CDR3 amino acids: CATTPQGSTEAFF. The CDR3 DNA reads TGTGCCACCACCCCCCAGGGTTCCACTGAAGCTTTCTTT. The whole variable domain, remainder taken from reference TRBV28 and TRBJ1-1, is DVKVTQSSRYLVKRTGEKVFLECVQDMDHENMFWYRQDPGLGLRLIYFSYDVKMKEKGDIPEGYSVSREKKERFSLILESASTNQTSMYLCATTPQGSTEAFFGQGTRLTVV.

The chain has TRBV5-1 and TRBJ1-1, with 8 nucleotides matching TRBD1. CDR1 and CDR2 from the germline V gene are SGHRS and YFSETQ. The CDR3 runs to 13 residues. After removal of 0 bases from V and 12 bases from J, the junction contained 7 bases not matched to a gene. CDR3 sequence: CASSLGVTGVPFF. As DNA, the CDR3 is TGCGCCAGCAGCTTGGGGGTGACAGGGGTCCCTTTCTTT.

V gene TRBV28 combines with J gene TRBJ2-7, with D tentatively TRBD1 (5 bases). The V gene's germline CDR1 is MDHEN and CDR2 SYDVKM. V lost 2 bases and J 5 bases, leaving 13 bases between the germline ends. CDR3 length: 14 amino acids. CDR3 bases: TGTGCCAGCAGTTTAGCAGGGCGGTGGGACGAGCAGTACTTC. The encoded protein is CASSLAGRWDEQYF.

The chain couples TRBV29-1 to TRBJ1-1; D is unresolved. This CDR3 region has 11 residues. Germline V gene lookup returns CDR1 SQVTM and CDR2 ANQGSEA. The V and J ends lost 5 bases and 6 bases respectively, with 10 bases between them. CDR3 loop: CSVNWAPEAFF. CDR3 sequence (DNA): TGCAGCGTTAATTGGGCTCCTGAAGCTTTCTTT.

J is TRBJ2-3 and V is TRBV9, with a tentative D call TRBD2 (6 bases). Germline lookup yields CDR1 SGDLS and CDR2 YYNGEE. CDR3 size: 16 residues. Trimming shortened V by 6 bases and J by 2 bases, and 19 bases separated the two germline ends. CDR3 amino acids: CASTQAAGRHTDTQYF. CDR3 in DNA: TGTGCCAGCACCCAGGCTGCGGGGAGGCACACAGATACGCAGTATTTT.

The chain recombines TRBV7-3 with TRBJ2-3, with 13 bases identical to TRBD2. The CDR3 contains 17 residues. The V and J ends lost 5 bases and 1 base, in that order; junction bases with no gene match: 6. Germline values: CDR1 SGHTA, CDR2 FQGTGA. The DNA for the CDR3 is TGTGCCAGCAGCCGCACTAGCGGGAGGGCCGGCACAGATACGCAGTATTTT. Its protein is CASSRTSGRAGTDTQYF.

CDR3 amino acids: CASSQIGQVEHF. Written as DNA, the CDR3 is TGTGCCAGCAGTCAGATAGGACAAGTCGAGCATTTT. V gene TRBV27 combines with J gene TRBJ1-5; tentatively, D is TRBD1 (5 bases). The CDR3 extends over 12 amino acids. Per germline, CDR1 MNHEY and CDR2 SMNVEV (reference sequence). Between the trimmed V and J ends, which lost 5 bases and 14 bases, there was a span of 16 bases.

In its sample, this clone was seen once. The V gene is TRBV28, the J gene TRBJ1-2, with 7 positions matching TRBD1. After removal of 6 bases from V and 3 bases from J, the junction contained 7 bases not matched to a gene. The germline V gene encodes CDR1 MDHEN and CDR2 SYDVKM. CDR3 length equals 14 residues. CDR3 in amino acids: CASSSTGTDYGYTF. The DNA of the CDR3 is TGTGCCAGCAGCTCGACCGGGACAGACTATGGCTACACCTTC.

J is TRBJ1-5 and V is TRBV27, with unresolved D. V shed 5 bases and J shed 8 bases, with 7 bases lying between them. Per germline, CDR1 MNHEY and CDR2 SMNVEV (reference sequence). CDR3 length: 11 amino acids. CDR3 residues: CASSTGKPQHF. As DNA, the CDR3 is TGTGCCAGCAGTACGGGGAAGCCCCAGCATTTT.

V usage is TRBV5-1 and J usage is TRBJ2-1, with TRBD2 matching 8 bases. V was clipped by 4 bases and J by 8 bases; unmatched bases: 14. Germline lookup yields CDR1 SGHRS and CDR2 YFSETQ. This CDR3 is built from 16 residues. The chain's CDR3 is CASSRGGAGVLHEQFF. The CDR3 DNA is TGCGCCAGCAGCAGGGGAGGAGCGGGAGTCCTGCATGAGCAGTTCTTC.

The chain recombines TRBV30 with TRBJ1-4; no definite D call. The V gene lost 4 bases and the J gene lost 0 bases, with 9 bases spanning the gap. The CDR3 runs to 14 residues. Looked up from germline, CDR1 is GTSNPN and CDR2 is SVGIG (reference sequence). The CDR3 sequence: CAWTPIATNEKLFF. The CDR3 bases are TGTGCCTGGACCCCAATTGCAACTAATGAAAAACTGTTTTTT. Supplemented by reference TRBV30 and TRBJ1-4, the full variable domain reads SQTIHQWPATLVQPVGSPLSLECTVEGTSNPNLYWYRQAAGRGLQLLFYSVGIGQISSEVPQNLSASRPQDRQFILSSKKLLLSDSGFYLCAWTPIATNEKLFFGSGTQLSVL.

This sequence joins TRBV5-4 and TRBJ1-6, with D possibly matching TRBD1 (6 bases). Germline V gives CDR1 SGHNT, CDR2 YYREEE (reference sequence). Trimming pared 4 bases from V and 7 bases from J, leaving 12 bases between. The CDR3 extends over 14 amino acids. CDR3 nucleotide sequence: TGTGCCAGCAGCCGGACAGCTCACAATTCACCCCTCCACTTT. Its translation is CASSRTAHNSPLHF.

The chain recombines TRBV25-1 with TRBJ1-6; 7 bases are a match to TRBD1. V lost 6 bases to trimming and J lost 4 bases; unmatched junction nucleotides: 3. The CDR3 spans 14 residues. In germline, CDR1 is MGHDK, CDR2 SYGVNS. The CDR3 bases are TGTGCCAGCAGCCAGGGGGTGTATAATTCACCCCTCCACTTT. Amino acid sequence: CASSQGVYNSPLHF.

V gene TRBV10-1 combines with J gene TRBJ2-5, with D tentatively TRBD2 (5 bases). Germline loops: CDR1 WNHNN, CDR2 SYGVQD (reference sequence). V gave up 2 bases and J gave up 4 bases, with 5 bases separating them. The CDR3 is 12 amino acids. As DNA, the CDR3 is TGCGCCAGCAGTGAGGAGGGAGAGACCCAGTACTTC. Protein: CASSEEGETQYF.

The chain couples TRBV7-9 to TRBJ2-7; 10 positions agree with TRBD1. The CDR3 length is 19 residues. V lost 1 base, J lost 1 base, and 13 bases stayed unmatched. Germline V gene data show CDR1 as SEHNR and CDR2 as FQNEAQ (reference sequence). The CDR3 sequence is CASSLGQGASAGASYEQYF. The CDR3 DNA reads as TGTGCCAGCAGCTTAGGACAGGGGGCCTCAGCGGGAGCTTCCTACGAGCAGTACTTC.

V is TRBV18 and J is TRBJ1-1; unclear D gene. CDR3 size: 15 residues. Per the germline V gene, CDR1 is KGHSH and CDR2 is LQKENI. The ends were cut back, 5 bases at V and 1 base at J, with 14 bases in the middle. CDR3 protein: CASSDSQVENTEAFF. CDR3 coding DNA: TGTGCCAGCTCAGATAGTCAGGTAGAGAACACTGAAGCTTTCTTT.

This clone was seen once. The genes are TRBV10-3 and TRBJ2-3; 12 nucleotides agree with TRBD2. CDR3 length: 18 residues. From germline, CDR1 is ENHRY and CDR2 SYGVKD. J was trimmed by 7 bases and V by 2 bases; bases with no gene match: 13. The CDR3 here is CAISEASGGAEFANTQYF. For the CDR3, the DNA is TGTGCCATCAGTGAGGCTAGCGGGGGGGCCGAGTTTGCCAATACGCAGTATTTT.

The V call is TRBV5-1, the J call TRBJ2-7, with 12 bases that match TRBD1. CDR1 is SGHRS and CDR2 is YFSETQ in the germline V gene. J gave up 5 bases and V 4 bases, and 7 bases lay outside the gene matches. This CDR3 is built from 15 residues. DNA of the CDR3: TGCGCCAGCAGCGTTGGGACAGGGGGCAAGAACGAGCAGTACTTC. Encoded protein: CASSVGTGGKNEQYF.

This sequence joins TRBV5-4 and TRBJ1-5; 11 nucleotides match TRBD1. V lost 0 bases, J lost 3 bases, and 11 bases stayed unmatched. The CDR3 sequence is 19 residues long. The germline gives CDR1 SGHNT, CDR2 YYREEE (reference sequence). CDR3 amino acids: CASSLVPTPGQGVNQPQHF. In nucleotides, the CDR3 is TGTGCCAGCAGCTTGGTTCCTACTCCGGGACAGGGGGTCAATCAGCCCCAGCATTTT.